This T cell receptor (beta chain) comes out of a study of identical twins. Findings and caveats of the study: Out-of-frame beta chain sequences displayed weaker excess sharing between twins.

There were only healthy Caucasians among the donors. The germline V gene has CDR1 SGHRS and CDR2 YFSETQ. Trimming left V 2 bases short and J 2 bases short, with 19 bases between. The CDR3 is made up of 17 amino acids. cDNA molecules carried unique molecular identifiers, and template switching added a universal primer site. Using its own MiXCR run on the 5' RACE reads, TCRdb lists one record per CDR3 protein. The data show more than 400,000 distinct CDR3 sequences, around 15% seen once. This clonotype was seen many times. Its antigen is unknown. This same sample was also taken into another study, of yellow fever vaccine responses in identical twins. That source notes: In identical twins, vaccine T cell responses appeared partly shared and partly individual.

The source of this sequence is a woman aged 18-29 years in good health. The sequencing sample was made of CD4+ T cells sorted from blood. J is TRBJ1-1 and V is TRBV5-1, with D tentatively TRBD1 (6 bases). Here the CDR3 reads CASSFGGLSERNTEAFF. CDR3 DNA: TGCGCCAGCAGCTTTGGGGGGCTTTCGGAGCGAAACACTGAAGCTTTCTTT.